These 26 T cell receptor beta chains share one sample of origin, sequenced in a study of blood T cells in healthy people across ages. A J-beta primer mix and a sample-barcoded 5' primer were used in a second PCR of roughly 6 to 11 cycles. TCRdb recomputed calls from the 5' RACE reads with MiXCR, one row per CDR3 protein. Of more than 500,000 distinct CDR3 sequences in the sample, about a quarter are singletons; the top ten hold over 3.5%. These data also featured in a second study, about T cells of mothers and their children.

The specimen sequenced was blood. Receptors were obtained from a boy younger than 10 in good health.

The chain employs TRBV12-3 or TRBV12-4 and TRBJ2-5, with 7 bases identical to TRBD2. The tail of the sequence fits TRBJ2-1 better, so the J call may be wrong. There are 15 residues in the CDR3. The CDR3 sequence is CASRTDILANNEQFF. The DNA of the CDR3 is TGTGCCAGCAGGACTGATATACTAGCGAACAATGAGCAGTTCTTC.

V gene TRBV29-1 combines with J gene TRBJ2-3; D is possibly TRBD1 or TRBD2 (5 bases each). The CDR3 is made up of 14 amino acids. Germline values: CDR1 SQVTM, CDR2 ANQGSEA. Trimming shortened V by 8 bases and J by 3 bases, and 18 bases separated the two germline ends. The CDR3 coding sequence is TGCAGCTATTATCCGGGGCTGCGGACAGATACGCAGTATTTT. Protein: CSYYPGLRTDTQYF.

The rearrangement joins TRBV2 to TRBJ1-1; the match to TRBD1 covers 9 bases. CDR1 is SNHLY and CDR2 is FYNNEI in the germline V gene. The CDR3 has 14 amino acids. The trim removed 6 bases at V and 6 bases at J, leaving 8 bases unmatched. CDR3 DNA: TGTGCCAGCAGACGACAGGGGGGGTTATCTGAAGCTTTCTTT. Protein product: CASRRQGGLSEAFF. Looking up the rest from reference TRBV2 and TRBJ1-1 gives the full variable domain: EPEVTQTPSHQVTQMGQEVILRCVPISNHLYFYWYRQILGQKVEFLVSFYNNEISEKSEIFDDQFSVERPDGSNFTLKIRSTKLEDSAMYFCASRRQGGLSEAFFGQGTRLTVV.

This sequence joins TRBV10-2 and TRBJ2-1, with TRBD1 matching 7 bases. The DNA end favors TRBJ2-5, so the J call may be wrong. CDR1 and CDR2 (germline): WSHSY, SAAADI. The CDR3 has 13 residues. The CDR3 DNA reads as TGCGCCAGCAGTGGACAGGGTTACGAGACCCAGTACTTC. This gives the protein CASSGQGYETQYF.

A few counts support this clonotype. In DNA, the CDR3 is TGTGCCAGCAGCTTATATTTGACTAGCGGCAAAAACATTCAGTACTTC. Translation: CASSLYLTSGKNIQYF. V usage is TRBV7-2 and J usage is TRBJ2-4; 9 bases map to TRBD2. V lost 2 bases to trimming and J lost 3 bases; unmatched junction nucleotides: 5. CDR1 is SGHTA, CDR2 FQGNSA, per germline. The CDR3 contains 16 residues.

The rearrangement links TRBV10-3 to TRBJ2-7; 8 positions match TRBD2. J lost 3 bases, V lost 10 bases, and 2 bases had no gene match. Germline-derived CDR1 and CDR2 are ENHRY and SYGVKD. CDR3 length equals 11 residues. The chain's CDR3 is CATAGGYEQYF. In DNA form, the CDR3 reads TGTGCCACCGCGGGGGGCTACGAGCAGTACTTC.

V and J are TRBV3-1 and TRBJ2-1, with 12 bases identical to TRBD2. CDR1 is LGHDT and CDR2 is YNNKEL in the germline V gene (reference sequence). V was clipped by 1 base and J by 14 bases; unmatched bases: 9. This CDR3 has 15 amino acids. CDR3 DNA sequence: TGTGCCAGCAGCCAAGGGGCTAGCGGGAGGGCCCGTGAGTTCTTC. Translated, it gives CASSQGASGRAREFF.

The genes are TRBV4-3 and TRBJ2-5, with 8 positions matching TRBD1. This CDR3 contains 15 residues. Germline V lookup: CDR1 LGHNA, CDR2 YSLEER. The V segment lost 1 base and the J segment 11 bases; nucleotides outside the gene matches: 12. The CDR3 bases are TGCGCCAGCAGCCAAGTCCCAGGGGGCTCCTACGGGCAGTACTTC. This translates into CASSQVPGGSYGQYF.

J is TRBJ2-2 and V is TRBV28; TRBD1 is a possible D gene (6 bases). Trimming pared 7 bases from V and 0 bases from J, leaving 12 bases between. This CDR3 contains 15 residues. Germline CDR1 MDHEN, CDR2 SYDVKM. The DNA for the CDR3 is TGTGCCAGCAACCCGACAGGTTCGAACACCGGGGAGCTGTTTTTT. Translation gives CASNPTGSNTGELFF.

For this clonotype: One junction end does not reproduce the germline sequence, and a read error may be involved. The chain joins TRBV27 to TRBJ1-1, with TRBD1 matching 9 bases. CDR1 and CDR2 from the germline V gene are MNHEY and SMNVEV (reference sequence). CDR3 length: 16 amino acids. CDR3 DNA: TGTGCCAGCAGCCGGGACAGGGTCGAGGGGAACGCTGAAGCTTTCTTT. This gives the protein CASSRDRVEGNAEAFF.

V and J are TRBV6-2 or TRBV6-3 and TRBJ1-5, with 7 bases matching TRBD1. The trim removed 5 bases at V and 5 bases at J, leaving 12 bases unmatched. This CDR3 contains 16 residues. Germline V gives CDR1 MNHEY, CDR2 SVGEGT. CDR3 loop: CASSRTDRAPYQPQHF. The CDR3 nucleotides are TGTGCCAGCAGTCGCACCGACAGGGCCCCCTATCAGCCCCAGCATTTT.

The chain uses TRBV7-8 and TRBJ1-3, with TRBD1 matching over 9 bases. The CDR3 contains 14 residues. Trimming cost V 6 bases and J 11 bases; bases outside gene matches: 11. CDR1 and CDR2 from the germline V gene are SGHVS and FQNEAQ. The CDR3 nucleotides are TGTGCCAGCAGTAGACTCGGGACAGGGTTGGCCATATATTTT. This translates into CASSRLGTGLAIYF.

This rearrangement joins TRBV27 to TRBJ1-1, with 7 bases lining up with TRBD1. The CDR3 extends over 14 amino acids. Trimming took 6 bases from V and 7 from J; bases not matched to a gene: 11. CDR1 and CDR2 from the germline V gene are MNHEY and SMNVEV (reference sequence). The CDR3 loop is CASRPSGTADEAFF. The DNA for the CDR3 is TGTGCCAGCAGACCTTCCGGGACAGCTGATGAAGCTTTCTTT.

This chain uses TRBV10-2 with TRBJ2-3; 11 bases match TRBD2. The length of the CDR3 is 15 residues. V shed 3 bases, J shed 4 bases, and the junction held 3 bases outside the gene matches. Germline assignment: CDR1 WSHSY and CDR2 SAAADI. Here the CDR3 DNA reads TGCGCCAGCAGTGACCTAGCGGGGGGTGCAGATACGCAGTATTTT. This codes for CASSDLAGGADTQYF.

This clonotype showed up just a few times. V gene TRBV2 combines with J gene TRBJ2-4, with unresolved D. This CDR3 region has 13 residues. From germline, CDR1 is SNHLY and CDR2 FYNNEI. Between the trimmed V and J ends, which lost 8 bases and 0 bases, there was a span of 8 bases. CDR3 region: CASWGLAKNIQYF. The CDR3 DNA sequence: TGTGCCAGCTGGGGTCTAGCCAAAAACATTCAGTACTTC.

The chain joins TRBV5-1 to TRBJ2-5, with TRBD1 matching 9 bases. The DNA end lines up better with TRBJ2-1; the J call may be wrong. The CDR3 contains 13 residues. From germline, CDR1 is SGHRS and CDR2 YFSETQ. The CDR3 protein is CASSLGDRERQFF. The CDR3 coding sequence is TGCGCCAGCAGCTTGGGGGACAGGGAGCGGCAGTTCTTC.

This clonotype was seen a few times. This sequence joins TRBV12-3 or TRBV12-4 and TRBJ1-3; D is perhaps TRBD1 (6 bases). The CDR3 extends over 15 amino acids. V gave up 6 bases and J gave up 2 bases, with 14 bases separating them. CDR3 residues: CASSQQGWAGNTIYF. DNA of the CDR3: TGTGCCAGCAGCCAACAGGGTTGGGCTGGAAACACCATATATTTT.

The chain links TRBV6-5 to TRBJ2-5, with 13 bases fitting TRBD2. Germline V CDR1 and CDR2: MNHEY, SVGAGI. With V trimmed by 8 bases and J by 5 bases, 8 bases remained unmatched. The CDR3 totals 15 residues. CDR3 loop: CASRLAGGIVETQYF. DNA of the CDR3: TGTGCCAGCCGACTAGCGGGGGGCATCGTGGAGACCCAGTACTTC.

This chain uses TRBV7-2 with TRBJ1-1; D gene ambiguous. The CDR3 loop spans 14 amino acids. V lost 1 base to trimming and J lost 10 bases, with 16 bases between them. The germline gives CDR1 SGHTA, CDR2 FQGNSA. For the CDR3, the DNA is TGTGCCAGCAGCTTAGACGCTCGGACTAAGGTAGCTTTCTTT. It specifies CASSLDARTKVAFF.

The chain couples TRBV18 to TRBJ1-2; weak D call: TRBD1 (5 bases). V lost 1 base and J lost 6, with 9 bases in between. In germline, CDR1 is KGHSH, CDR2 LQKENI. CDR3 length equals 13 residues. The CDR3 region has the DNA TGTGCCAGCTCACCACGGGGGAAGGATGGCTACACCTTC. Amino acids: CASSPRGKDGYTF.

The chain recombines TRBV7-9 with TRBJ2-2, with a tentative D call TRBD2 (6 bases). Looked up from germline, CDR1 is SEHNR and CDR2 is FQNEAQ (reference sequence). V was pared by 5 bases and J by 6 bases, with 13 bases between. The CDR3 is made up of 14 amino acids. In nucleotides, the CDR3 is TGTGCCAGCAGCCCCCCCCGGAGGGCCGGGGAGCTGTTTTTT. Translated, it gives CASSPPRRAGELFF.

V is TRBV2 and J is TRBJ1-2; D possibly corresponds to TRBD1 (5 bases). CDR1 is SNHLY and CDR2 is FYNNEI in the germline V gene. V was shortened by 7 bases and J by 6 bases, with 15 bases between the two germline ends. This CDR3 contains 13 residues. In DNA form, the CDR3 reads TGTGCCAGCATAACGGCCAGGGAGAATGGCTACACCTTC. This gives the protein CASITARENGYTF. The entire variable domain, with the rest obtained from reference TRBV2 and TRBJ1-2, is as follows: EPEVTQTPSHQVTQMGQEVILRCVPISNHLYFYWYRQILGQKVEFLVSFYNNEISEKSEIFDDQFSVERPDGSNFTLKIRSTKLEDSAMYFCASITARENGYTFGSGTRLTVV.

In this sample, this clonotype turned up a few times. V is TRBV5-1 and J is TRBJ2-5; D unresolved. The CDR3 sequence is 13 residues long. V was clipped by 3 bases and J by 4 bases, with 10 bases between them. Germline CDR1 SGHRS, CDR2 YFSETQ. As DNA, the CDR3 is TGCGCCAGCAGCTACCAGATTTCAGAGACCCAGTACTTC. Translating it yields CASSYQISETQYF.

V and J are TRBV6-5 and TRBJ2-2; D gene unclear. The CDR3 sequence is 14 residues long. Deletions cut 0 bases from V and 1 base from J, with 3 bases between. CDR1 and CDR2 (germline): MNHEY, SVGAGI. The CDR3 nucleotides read TGTGCCAGCAGTTACTCAGAGAACACCGGGGAGCTGTTTTTT. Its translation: CASSYSENTGELFF.

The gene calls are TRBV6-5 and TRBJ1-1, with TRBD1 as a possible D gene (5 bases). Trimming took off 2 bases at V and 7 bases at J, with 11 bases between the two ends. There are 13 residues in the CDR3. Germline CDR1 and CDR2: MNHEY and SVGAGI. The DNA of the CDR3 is TGTGCCAGCAGTTACATCCAGGGTGTTGAAGCTTTCTTT. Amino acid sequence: CASSYIQGVEAFF.

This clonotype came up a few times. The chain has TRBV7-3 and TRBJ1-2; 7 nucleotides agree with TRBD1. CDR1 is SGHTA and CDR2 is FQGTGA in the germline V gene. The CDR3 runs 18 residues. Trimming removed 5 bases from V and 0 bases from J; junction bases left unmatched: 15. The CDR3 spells CASSPEAGGLLTNYGYTF. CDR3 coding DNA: TGTGCCAGCAGCCCCGAGGCAGGGGGTCTCTTAACTAACTATGGCTACACCTTC.